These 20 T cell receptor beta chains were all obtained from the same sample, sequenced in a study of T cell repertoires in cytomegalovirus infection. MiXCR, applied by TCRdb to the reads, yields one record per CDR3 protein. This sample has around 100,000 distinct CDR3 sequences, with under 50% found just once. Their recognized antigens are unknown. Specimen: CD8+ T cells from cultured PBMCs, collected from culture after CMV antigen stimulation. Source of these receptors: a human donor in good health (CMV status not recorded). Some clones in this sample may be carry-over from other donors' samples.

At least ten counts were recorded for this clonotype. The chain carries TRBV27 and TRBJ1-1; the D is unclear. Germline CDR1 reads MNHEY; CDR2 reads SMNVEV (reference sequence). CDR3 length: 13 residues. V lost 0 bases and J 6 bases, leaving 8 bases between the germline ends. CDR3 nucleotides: TGTGCCAGCAGTTTATCTAAGGGTGCTGAAGCTTTCTTT. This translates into CASSLSKGAEAFF.

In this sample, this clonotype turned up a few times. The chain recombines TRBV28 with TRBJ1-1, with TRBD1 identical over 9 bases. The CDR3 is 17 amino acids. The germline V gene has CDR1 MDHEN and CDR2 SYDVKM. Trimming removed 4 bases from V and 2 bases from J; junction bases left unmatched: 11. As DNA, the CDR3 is TGTGCCAGCAGTTCAAGCCGTACAGGGGGCTTAAACACTGAAGCTTTCTTT. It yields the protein CASSSSRTGGLNTEAFF.

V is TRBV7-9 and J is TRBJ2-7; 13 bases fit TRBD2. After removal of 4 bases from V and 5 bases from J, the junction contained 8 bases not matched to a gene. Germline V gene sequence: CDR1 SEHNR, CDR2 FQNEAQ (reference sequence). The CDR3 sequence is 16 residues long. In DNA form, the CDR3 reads TGTGCCAGCAGCTCCTTCGGGACTAGCGGGGCCAACGAGCAGTACTTC. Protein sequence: CASSSFGTSGANEQYF.

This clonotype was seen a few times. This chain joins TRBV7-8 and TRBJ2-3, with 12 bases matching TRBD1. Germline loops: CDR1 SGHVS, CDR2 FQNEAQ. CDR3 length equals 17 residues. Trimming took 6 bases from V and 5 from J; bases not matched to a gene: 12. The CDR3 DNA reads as TGTGCCAGCAGGCGTACTAATCGGGACAGGGGGCAAGATACGCAGTATTTT. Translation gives CASRRTNRDRGQDTQYF.

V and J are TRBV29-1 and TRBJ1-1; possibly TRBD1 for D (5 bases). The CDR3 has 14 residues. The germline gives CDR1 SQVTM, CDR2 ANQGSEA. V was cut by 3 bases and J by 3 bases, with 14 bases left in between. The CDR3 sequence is CSVDARGRDTEAFF. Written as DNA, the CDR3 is TGCAGCGTTGACGCCCGGGGACGGGACACTGAAGCTTTCTTT.

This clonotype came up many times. CDR3 sequence reads: CASSPIRTYGYTF. DNA for the CDR3: TGTGCCAGCTCACCAATAAGGACCTATGGCTACACCTTC. This sequence joins TRBV18 and TRBJ1-2, with no clear D. This CDR3 comprises 13 residues. Trimming removed 2 bases at V and 4 bases at J, with 8 bases between. Per the germline V gene, CDR1 is KGHSH and CDR2 is LQKENI.

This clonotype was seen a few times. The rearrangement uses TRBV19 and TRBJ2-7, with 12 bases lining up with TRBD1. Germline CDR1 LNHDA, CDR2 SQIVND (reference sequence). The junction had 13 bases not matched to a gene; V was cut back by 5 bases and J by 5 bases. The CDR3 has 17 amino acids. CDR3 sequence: CASSLLGTGGLRDEQYF. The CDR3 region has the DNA TGTGCCAGTAGTCTCCTCGGGACAGGGGGCTTACGAGACGAGCAGTACTTC.

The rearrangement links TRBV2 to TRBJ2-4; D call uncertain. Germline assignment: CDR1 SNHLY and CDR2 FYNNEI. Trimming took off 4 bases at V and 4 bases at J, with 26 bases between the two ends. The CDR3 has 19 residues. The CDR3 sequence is CASSGGLRAIGVGKNIQYF. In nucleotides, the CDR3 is TGTGCCAGCAGTGGGGGTCTGAGAGCCATTGGAGTCGGGAAAAACATTCAGTACTTC. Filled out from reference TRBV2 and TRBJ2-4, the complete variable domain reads EPEVTQTPSHQVTQMGQEVILRCVPISNHLYFYWYRQILGQKVEFLVSFYNNEISEKSEIFDDQFSVERPDGSNFTLKIRSTKLEDSAMYFCASSGGLRAIGVGKNIQYFGAGTRLSVL.

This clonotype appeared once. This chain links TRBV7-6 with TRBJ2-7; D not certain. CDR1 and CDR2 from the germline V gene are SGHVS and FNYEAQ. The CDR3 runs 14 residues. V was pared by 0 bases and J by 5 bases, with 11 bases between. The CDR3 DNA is TGTGCCAGCAGCTTAGCGGGCAGTCACAACGAGCAGTACTTC. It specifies CASSLAGSHNEQYF.

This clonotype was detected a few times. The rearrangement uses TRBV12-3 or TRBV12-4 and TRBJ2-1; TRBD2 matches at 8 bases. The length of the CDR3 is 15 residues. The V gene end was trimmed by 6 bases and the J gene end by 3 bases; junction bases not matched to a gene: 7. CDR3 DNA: TGTGCCAGCAGCCCACGGGGGGGGGGCTACAATGAGCAGTTCTTC. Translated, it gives CASSPRGGGYNEQFF.

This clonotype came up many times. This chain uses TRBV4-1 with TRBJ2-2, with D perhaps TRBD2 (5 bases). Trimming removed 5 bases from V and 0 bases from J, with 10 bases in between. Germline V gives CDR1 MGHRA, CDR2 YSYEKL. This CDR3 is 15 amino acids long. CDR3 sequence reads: CASSYSASNTGELFF. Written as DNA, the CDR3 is TGCGCCAGCAGCTATAGCGCGTCGAACACCGGGGAGCTGTTTTTT.

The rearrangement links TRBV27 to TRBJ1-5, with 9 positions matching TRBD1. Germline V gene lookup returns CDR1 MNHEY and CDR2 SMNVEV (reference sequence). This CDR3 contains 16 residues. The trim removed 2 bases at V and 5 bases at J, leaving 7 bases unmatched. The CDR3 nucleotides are TGTGCCAGCAGTTTAATTTGGACAGGGGAAGATCAGCCCCAGCATTTT. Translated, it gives CASSLIWTGEDQPQHF.

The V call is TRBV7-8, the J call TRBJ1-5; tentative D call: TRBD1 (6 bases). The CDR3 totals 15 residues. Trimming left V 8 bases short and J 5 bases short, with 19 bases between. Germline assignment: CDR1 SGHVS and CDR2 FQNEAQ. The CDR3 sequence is CASQSWGGLDQPQHF. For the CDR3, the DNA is TGTGCCAGCCAGTCGTGGGGGGGCCTCGATCAGCCCCAGCATTTT.

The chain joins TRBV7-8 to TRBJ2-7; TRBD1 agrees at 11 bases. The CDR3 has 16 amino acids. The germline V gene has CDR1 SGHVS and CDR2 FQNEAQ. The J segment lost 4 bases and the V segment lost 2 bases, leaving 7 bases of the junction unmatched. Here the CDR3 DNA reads TGTGCCAGCAGCTTAACCGGGACAGGGGGGCAGTACGAGCAGTACTTC. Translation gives CASSLTGTGGQYEQYF.

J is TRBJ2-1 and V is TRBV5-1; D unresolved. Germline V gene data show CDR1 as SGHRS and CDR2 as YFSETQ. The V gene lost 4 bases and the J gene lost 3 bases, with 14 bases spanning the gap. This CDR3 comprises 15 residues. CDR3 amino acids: CASSPPLDGYNEQFF. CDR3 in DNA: TGCGCCAGCAGCCCGCCGCTGGACGGCTACAATGAGCAGTTCTTC.

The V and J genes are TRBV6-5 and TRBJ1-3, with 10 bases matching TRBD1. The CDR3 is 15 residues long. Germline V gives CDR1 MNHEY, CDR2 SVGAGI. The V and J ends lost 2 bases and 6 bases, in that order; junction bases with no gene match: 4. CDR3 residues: CASSYGQGVLNTIYF. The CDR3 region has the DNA TGTGCCAGCAGTTACGGACAGGGGGTTCTAAACACCATATATTTT.

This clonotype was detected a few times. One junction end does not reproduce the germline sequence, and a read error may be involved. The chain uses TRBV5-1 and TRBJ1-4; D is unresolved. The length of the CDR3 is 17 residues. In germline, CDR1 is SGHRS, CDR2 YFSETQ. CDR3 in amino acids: CASSLQSTTMRFEQLFF. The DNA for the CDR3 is TGCGCCAGCAGCTTACAGTCAACGACGATGCGTTTTGAACAACTGTTTTTT.

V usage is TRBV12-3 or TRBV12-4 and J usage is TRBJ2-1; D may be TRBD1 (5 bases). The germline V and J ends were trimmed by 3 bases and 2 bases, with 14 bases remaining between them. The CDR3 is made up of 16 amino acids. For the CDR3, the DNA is TGTGCCAGCAGTTTGGGGCCCCACCCCCCCTACAATGAGCAGTTCTTC. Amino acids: CASSLGPHPPYNEQFF.

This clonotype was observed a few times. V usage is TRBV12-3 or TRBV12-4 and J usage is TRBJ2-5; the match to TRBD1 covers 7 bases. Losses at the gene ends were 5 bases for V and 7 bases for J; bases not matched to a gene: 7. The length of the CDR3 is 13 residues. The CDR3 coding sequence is TGTGCCAGCAGTCCAGGGGGTCCCGGGACCCAGTACTTC. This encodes CASSPGGPGTQYF.

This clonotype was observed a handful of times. Written as DNA, the CDR3 is TGTGCCAGCACCCCTGGACTAGCGGGGGGGCCGGACAATGAGCAGTTCTTC. Translation: CASTPGLAGGPDNEQFF. The chain combines TRBV7-2 with TRBJ2-1; 15 bases fit TRBD2. Germline trimming cut 7 bases from V and 5 bases from J; bases unmatched to any gene: 9. Germline V gives CDR1 SGHTA, CDR2 FQGNSA. The CDR3 totals 17 residues.